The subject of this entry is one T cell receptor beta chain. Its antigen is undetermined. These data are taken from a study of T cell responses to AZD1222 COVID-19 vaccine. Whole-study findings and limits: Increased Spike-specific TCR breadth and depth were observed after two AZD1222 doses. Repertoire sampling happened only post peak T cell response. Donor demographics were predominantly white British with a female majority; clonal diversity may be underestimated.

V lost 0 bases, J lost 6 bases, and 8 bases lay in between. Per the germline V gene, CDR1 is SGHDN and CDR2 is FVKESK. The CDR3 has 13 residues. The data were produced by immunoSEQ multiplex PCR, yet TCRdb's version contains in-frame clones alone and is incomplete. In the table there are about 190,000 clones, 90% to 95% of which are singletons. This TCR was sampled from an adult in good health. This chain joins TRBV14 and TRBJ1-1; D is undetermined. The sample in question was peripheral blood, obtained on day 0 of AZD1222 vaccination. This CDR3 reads CASSQEVISEAFF. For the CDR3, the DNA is TGTGCCAGCAGCCAAGAGGTCATCTCTGAAGCTTTCTTT.